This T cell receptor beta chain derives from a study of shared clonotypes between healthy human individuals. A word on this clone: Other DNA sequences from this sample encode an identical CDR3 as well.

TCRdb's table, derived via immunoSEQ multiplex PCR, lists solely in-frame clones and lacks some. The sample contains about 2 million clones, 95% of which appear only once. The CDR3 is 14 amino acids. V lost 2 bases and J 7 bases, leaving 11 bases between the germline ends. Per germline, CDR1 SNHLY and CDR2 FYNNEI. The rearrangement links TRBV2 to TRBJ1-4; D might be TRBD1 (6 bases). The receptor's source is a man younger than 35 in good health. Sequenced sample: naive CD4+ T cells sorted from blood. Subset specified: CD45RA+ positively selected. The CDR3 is CASSESRGGEKLFF. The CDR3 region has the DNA TGTGCCAGCAGTGAATCCAGGGGAGGTGAAAAACTGTTTTTT.